This TCR beta chain emerged from a study of cytomegalovirus exposure and HLA in healthy donors (dated by TCRdb to 2017 to 2019). General notes on the study: An earlier analysis of some 620 of the donors reported about 260 Gb of sequence data and some 110 million unique TCR beta sequences obtained from about 170 million T cells. Around 320 gigabases of sequencing data and tens of millions of unique TCR sequences were included in an early release covering around 650 HLA-typed donors. The genetic ancestry cluster associated with self-reported Caucasian donors included approximately 85% of the approximately 410 genotyped donors. The aim of the study was to test whether cataloging public T cell receptors could identify signatures of past pathogen exposure. The study used immunosequencing to profile the T cell repertoires of approximately 640 subjects and linked those repertoires to cytomegalovirus serostatus. In addition to the first cohort of 650 to 800 subjects, a separate validation cohort of 120 different subjects was used. High-throughput TCR immunosequencing, statistical association of individual TCRs with disease status, and machine learning were combined to predict cytomegalovirus infection status. A later analysis re-analyzed previously published TCR beta repertoires from 550 to 700 donors and added high-resolution HLA genotyping to study TCR occurrence patterns. Rather than using new phenotypic data, the later analysis identified candidate immune exposures from TCR beta sequences and from how often those sequences occurred across donors. In an earlier analysis of 587 of the donors, high-throughput TCR beta sequencing was used to judge whether each TCR beta V gene segment behaved as functional or pseudogenic. Donor age, sex, ethnicity and CMV serostatus were compiled alongside the repertoire data. In a later genetic analysis, genome-wide SNP genotypes for about three fifths of the roughly 670 donors were used, and that subset was treated as a discovery cohort. All discovery cohort repertoires had been generated using a single sequencing platform. Both class I and class II loci were covered by HLA typing, at four-digit resolution. The number of donors typed differed by locus, with about 629-640 for A, B, C, DRB1 and DQB1, 522 for DQA1, 606 for DPA1, and over 400 for DPB1. A handful of DR-DQ haplotypes were handled as single units for association and clustering because linkage in the cohort was strong. Among around 400 genotyped donors of the cohort, an average of approximately 220,000 unique TCR beta nucleotide sequences was sequenced per donor, of which roughly 18% were non-productive.

The investigation overall reported the following: The study gave a list of under 200 TCR beta chains associated with cytomegalovirus. A later analysis associated around 16,000 TCR beta sequences with specific HLA alleles at a false discovery rate of 0.05. Sequencing depth was assumed to be roughly uniform across donors in the presence/absence analyses, though that assumption may not hold. In vitro tests confirmed that three of the cytomegalovirus-associated TCR beta chains recognize cytomegalovirus antigens. Because HLA typing was missing for some donors at each locus, association tests included only the typed subset. Some IMGT-functional V segments, including TRBV6-2 and TRBV6-3, could not be told apart with the 87-base-pair reads, so those segments were excluded. Cytomegalovirus status was reported to be diagnosed by the classifier with high specificity and sensitivity in both the original and validation cohorts. In a later genetic analysis, a missense DCLRE1C variant was associated with V-gene and J-gene trimming of TCR beta chains, and the association was replicated in an independent cohort. Seventeen rarely observed V segments, including chromosome 9 orphons, were excluded from the earlier analysis of several hundred of the donors because counts were too low. A further reported finding was that TCR beta sequences accurately predicted the HLA-A and HLA-B alleles for most subjects in the first cohort. It was suggested by the authors that the approach could potentially be generalized to other disease states and immunological phenotypes. Assigning TCR associations to individual alleles was difficult when HLA alleles, especially DR and DQ, strongly co-occurred. Compared with the roughly 670-donor mean, donors in an Asian-associated ancestry cluster had fewer N-insertions in productive TCRs, according to a later genetic analysis. This cohort had only TCR beta chains sequenced, and the lack of alpha or paired-chain data limited which features could be detected. A cluster of highly shared sequence variants was judged likely to represent a technical artifact of the sequencing pipeline. A later analysis reported that several top co-occurrence clusters appeared linked to parvovirus B19, influenza, CMV and Epstein-Barr virus. For the cohort, immune exposure information was limited to CMV serostatus. Most TCR sequences were observed very rarely across donors, whereas some public TCRs were present in many individuals. In a later analysis, most CMV-associated TCR beta chains were found to appear HLA-restricted, with HLA associations seemingly driven largely by CMV exposure. In a later analysis, HLA-associated TCR beta chains were found to be more clonally expanded and to have lower generation probabilities than equally common non-associated chains. In an earlier analysis of fewer than 750 of the donors, most TCR beta V segments were observed in productive rearrangements about 87% or about 30% of the time, broadly matching IMGT annotations. Linkage disequilibrium might explain the correlated functional status among segregating V segments, but an unknown experimental factor could not be ruled out. According to a later analysis, TCR association rates differed among HLA loci, with DRB1 alleles showing the most associated TCRs and HLA-C alleles showing the fewest.

The cohort comprised some 730 healthy bone marrow donors. Cohort members were all nominally healthy when sampled, although unrecorded immune exposures were likely present. The donor was CMV seronegative and was included in the group of hundreds of seronegative cohort members. A peripheral blood sample was collected from each donor, and TCR beta sequencing was performed on peripheral blood mononuclear cells. Genomic DNA extraction from the blood cell samples was performed with the Qiagen DNeasy Blood Extraction Kit. For CDR1 and CDR2, the germline V gene lists SGDLS and YYNGEE. Between the V and J ends, shortened by 0 bases and 3 bases respectively, the junction contains 12 bases. The CDR3 holds 15 amino acids from the cysteine to the phenylalanine. Solely the CDR3 DNA is kept, with 45 bases framed from the first base. Library preparation was by the immunoSEQ multiplex PCR assay. A mixture of 60 forward primers for TCR Vbeta segments and 13 reverse primers for TCR Jbeta segments was used in the multiplex PCR. The CDR3 region of rearranged TCR beta genes was amplified from genomic DNA with a multiplex PCR assay. Amplified TCR beta libraries were sequenced as 87-base-pair reads on the Illumina HiSeq System. As for the authors' bioinformatics: Across the 500 to 700 repertoires, a later analysis counted roughly 77 million unique TCR beta chains, approximately 10 million of which were shared by at least two donors. A nearest-neighbor algorithm error-corrected the raw reads and collapsed the reads into unique sequences, merging closely related sequences to remove PCR and sequencing errors. CDR3 sequences were aligned to IMGT reference sequences to assign V, D and J gene segments. For a sequence to be retained, at least a six-nucleotide match to both a V gene segment and a J gene segment was required. Rearrangements were called productive when the CDR3 lacked stop codons and stayed in frame with V and J; all others were non-productive. CDR3 was defined according to IMGT convention as the region running from the second conserved V-encoded cysteine to the conserved J-encoded phenylalanine. In an earlier analysis of more than 550 of the donors, sequences lacking an unambiguous match to a single V gene segment were excluded. In an earlier analysis of 450 to 700 of the donors, V segments were called functional above 56.7% productive rearrangements and were called segregating when the between-donor standard deviation exceeded 5%. To diagnose cytomegalovirus status from the catalog of TCR beta chain sequences, a statistical classification framework was built. A later analysis assigned V and J genes by comparing TCR nucleotide sequences with IMGT/GENE-DB human TR gene sequences. Using the TCRdist pipeline, a later analysis assigned CDR3 sequences along with most-parsimonious VDJ recombination scenarios. A later analysis defined each TCR beta chain by its CDR3 amino acid sequence plus V-gene family, and excluded reads lacking a unique V-gene family. To address suspected cross-contamination and a sequencing artifact, a later analysis removed under 600 highly shared, low-generation-probability nucleotide sequences. A later analysis calculated a clonal expansion index for each public chain from normalized within-repertoire ranks of inferred template counts. A later analysis computed generation probabilities with a VDJ recombination model fitted to out-of-frame rearrangements, and checked the results against IGoR. In a later analysis, TCR-TCR, TCR-HLA and TCR-CMV co-occurrence was scored with hypergeometric tests, and a repertoire-size bias correction was applied to TCR pairs. A later analysis estimated false discovery rates by permuting HLA or CMV assignments 20 times. In a later analysis, co-occurring TCRs were grouped with DBSCAN, and TCRdist sequence similarity was added when clustering was performed within HLA-allele-positive subsets. For co-occurrence clustering, repertoires with fewer than 30,000 or more than 120,000 public chains were excluded, along with 4 to 6 repertoires with anomalous nucleotide sharing. Not all clones reach the TCRdb copy of this immuneACCESS table, which keeps in-frame sequences only. Checked studies attribute under half of the gap to unresolved V genes and leave the rest unexplained. That table supplies the V and J calls and clone size; D and trimming were determined from the DNA. The sample data list some 110,000 clones, and 55% to 70% of these were observed just once. The ten largest clones capture around 2.2% of the sample.

Points on this clone: The target of this receptor is not known. No quality values exist for individual bases; no much larger clone is one base distant.

Recombination connected TRBV9 to TRBJ1-1; TRBD1 might be the D gene, on 5 matching bases. This receptor was identified in a woman in her thirties in good health and CMV-seronegative. The sequenced sample was PBMCs. Here is the DNA: TGTGCCAGCAGCGTAGGTGGGGAGGGGTACACTGAAGCTTTCTTT. This translates into CASSVGGEGYTEAFF. Reference TRBV9 and TRBJ1-1 genes cover what lies past the CDR3, so the full variable domain is DSGVTQTPKHLITATGQRVTLRCSPRSGDLSVYWYQQSLDQGLQFLIQYYNGEERAKGNILERFSAQQFPDLHSELNLSSLELGDSALYFCASSVGGEGYTEAFFGQGTRLTVV.